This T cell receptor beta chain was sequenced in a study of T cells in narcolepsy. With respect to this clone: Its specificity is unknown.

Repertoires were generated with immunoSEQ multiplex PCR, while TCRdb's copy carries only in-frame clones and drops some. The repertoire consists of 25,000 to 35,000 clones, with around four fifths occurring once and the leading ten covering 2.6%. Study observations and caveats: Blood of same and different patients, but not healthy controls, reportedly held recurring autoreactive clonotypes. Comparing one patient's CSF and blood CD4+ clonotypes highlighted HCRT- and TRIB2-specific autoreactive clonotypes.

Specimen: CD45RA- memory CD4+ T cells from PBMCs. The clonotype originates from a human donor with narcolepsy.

The CDR3 region is CASSFVPPGEQFF. Written as DNA, the CDR3 is TGTGCCAGCAGCTTCGTGCCACCTGGTGAGCAGTTCTTC. This chain uses TRBV7-2 with TRBJ2-1; D remains ambiguous. Germline CDR1 SGHTA, CDR2 FQGNSA. V was pared by 3 bases and J by 9 bases, with 12 bases between. This CDR3 contains 13 residues.